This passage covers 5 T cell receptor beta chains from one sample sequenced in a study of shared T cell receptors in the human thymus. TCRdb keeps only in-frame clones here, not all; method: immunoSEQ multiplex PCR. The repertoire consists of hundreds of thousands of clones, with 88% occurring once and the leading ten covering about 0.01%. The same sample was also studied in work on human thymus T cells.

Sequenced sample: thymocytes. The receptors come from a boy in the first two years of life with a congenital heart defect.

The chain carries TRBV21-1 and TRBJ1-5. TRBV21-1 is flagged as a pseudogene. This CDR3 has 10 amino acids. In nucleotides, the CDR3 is TGTGCCAGCAACTATCAGCCCCAGCATTTT. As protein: CASNYQPQHF.

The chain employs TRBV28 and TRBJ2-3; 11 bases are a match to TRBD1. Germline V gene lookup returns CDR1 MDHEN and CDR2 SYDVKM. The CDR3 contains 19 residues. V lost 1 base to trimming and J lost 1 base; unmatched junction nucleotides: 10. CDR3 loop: CASSLSGTGGLVGTDTQYF. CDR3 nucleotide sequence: TGTGCCAGCAGTTTATCCGGGACAGGGGGACTGGTTGGCACAGATACGCAGTATTTT.

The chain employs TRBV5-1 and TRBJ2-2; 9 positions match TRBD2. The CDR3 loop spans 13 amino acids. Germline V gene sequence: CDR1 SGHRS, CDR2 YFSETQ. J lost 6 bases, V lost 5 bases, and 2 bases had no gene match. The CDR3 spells CASREREAGELFF. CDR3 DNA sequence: TGCGCCAGCAGGGAGCGGGAGGCCGGGGAGCTGTTTTTT. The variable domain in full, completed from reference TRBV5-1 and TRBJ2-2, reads KAGVTQTPRYLIKTRGQQVTLSCSPISGHRSVSWYQQTPGQGLQFLFEYFSETQRNKGNFPGRFSGRQFSNSRSEMNVSTLELGDSALYLCASREREAGELFFGEGSRLTVL.

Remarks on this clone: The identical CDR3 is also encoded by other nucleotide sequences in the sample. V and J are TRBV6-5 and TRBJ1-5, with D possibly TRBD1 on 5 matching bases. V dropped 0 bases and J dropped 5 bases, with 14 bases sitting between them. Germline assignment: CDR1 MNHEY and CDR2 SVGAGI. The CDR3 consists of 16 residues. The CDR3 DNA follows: TGTGCCAGCAGTTACTCGAAACAGGAGCGGGATCAGCCCCAGCATTTT. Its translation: CASSYSKQERDQPQHF.

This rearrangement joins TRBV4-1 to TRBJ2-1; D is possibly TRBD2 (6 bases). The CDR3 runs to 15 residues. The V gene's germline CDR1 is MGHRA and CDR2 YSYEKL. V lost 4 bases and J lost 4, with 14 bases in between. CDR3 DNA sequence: TGCGCCAGCAGCCGGAGGGGTAGAACTTACAATGAGCAGTTCTTC. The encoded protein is CASSRRGRTYNEQFF.